These T cell receptor beta chains were read from a single sample in a study of identical twins. TCRdb analysed the 5' RACE reads with MiXCR anew, one entry per CDR3 protein. The sample contains fewer than 900,000 distinct CDR3 sequences, over 20% of which appear only once. This sample was shared with a second study, whose subject was T cells expressing NK-cell markers.

Sequences were obtained from PBMCs. The receptor set was obtained from a woman aged 18-30 years in good health. The CDR3 runs from the conserved cysteine through the conserved F or W. Each record gives: clone size, V gene, D gene, J gene, CDR3 DNA, CDR3 protein. The D gene is left open where the match is weak. Clone sizes are given selectively: once, few, many, or a class where the clone is expanded.

clone size: many
V gene: TRBV20-1
D gene: -
J gene: TRBJ2-1
CDR3 DNA: TGCAGTGCTAGAGAGGCCCCCTTGAACAAGCAGTTCTTC
CDR3 protein: CSAREAPLNKQFF

clone size: few
V gene: TRBV3-1
D gene: -
J gene: TRBJ1-2
CDR3 DNA: TGTGCCAGCAGCCAGGAAAGCAGGGGACATGGCTACACCTTC
CDR3 protein: CASSQESRGHGYTF

clone size: -
V gene: TRBV12-3/TRBV12-4
D gene: TRBD1
J gene: TRBJ2-2
CDR3 DNA: TGTGCCAGCAGTGGGAGGGACAGGGGGCTCGACACCGGGGAGCTGTTTTTT
CDR3 protein: CASSGRDRGLDTGELFF

clone size: -
V gene: TRBV21-1
D gene: -
J gene: TRBJ2-3
CDR3 DNA: TGTGCCAGCAGCAAGATAGCGGGAGTGAGCACAGATACGCAGTATTTT
CDR3 protein: CASSKIAGVSTDTQYF

clone size: many
V gene: TRBV5-1
D gene: -
J gene: TRBJ2-1
CDR3 DNA: TGCGCCAGCAGCTTGATAGCTTCTCGCGGGGAGCAGTTCTTC
CDR3 protein: CASSLIASRGEQFF

clone size: few
V gene: TRBV4-3
D gene: -
J gene: TRBJ2-2
CDR3 DNA: TGCGCCAGCAGCCAAGATTGGATAGCGGCCCGAAGCACCGGGGAGCTGTTTTTT
CDR3 protein: CASSQDWIAARSTGELFF

clone size: few
V gene: TRBV6-1
D gene: TRBD2
J gene: TRBJ2-1
CDR3 DNA: TGTGCCAGCAGCCCTCGGTCGGCGGGAGCGGGAGAGCAGTTCTTC
CDR3 protein: CASSPRSAGAGEQFF

clone size: -
V gene: TRBV19
D gene: TRBD2
J gene: TRBJ2-1
CDR3 DNA: TGTGCCAGTAGCCGACAAGCGGGAGCCCAGGGAAATGAGCAGTTCTTC
CDR3 protein: CASSRQAGAQGNEQFF

clone size: few
V gene: TRBV2
D gene: -
J gene: TRBJ2-7
CDR3 DNA: TGTGCCAGCAGTATCCAGAGGCGGCTGGGTTACGAGCAGTACTTC
CDR3 protein: CASSIQRRLGYEQYF

clone size: many
V gene: TRBV11-2
D gene: TRBD2
J gene: TRBJ2-1
CDR3 DNA: TGTGCCAGCAGCTCCGGAGGGACTAGCGGGAGGCGGATCGGCAATGAGCAGTTCTTC
CDR3 protein: CASSSGGTSGRRIGNEQFF

clone size: few
V gene: TRBV5-5
D gene: -
J gene: TRBJ2-7
CDR3 DNA: TGTGCCAGCAGCCCGTTCGTTGGAACCGGTCGAGGCGAGCAGTACTTC
CDR3 protein: CASSPFVGTGRGEQYF

clone size: few
V gene: TRBV29-1
D gene: -
J gene: TRBJ2-3
CDR3 DNA: TGCAGCGGAGGACCAGGCACAGATACGCAGTATTTT
CDR3 protein: CSGGPGTDTQYF

clone size: many
V gene: TRBV5-1
D gene: -
J gene: TRBJ2-7
CDR3 DNA: TGCGCCAGCAGCACAACCGCAGGGATGCGCTCCTACGAGCAGTACTTC
CDR3 protein: CASSTTAGMRSYEQYF

clone size: -
V gene: TRBV29-1
D gene: -
J gene: TRBJ2-1
CDR3 DNA: TGCAGCTCCTCGGTTCGTAGGAATGAGCAGTTCTTC
CDR3 protein: CSSSVRRNEQFF

clone size: -
V gene: TRBV12-3/TRBV12-4
D gene: TRBD2
J gene: TRBJ2-1
CDR3 DNA: TGTGCCAGCAGACGGACTAGCGGACTCAATGAGCAGTTCTTC
CDR3 protein: CASRRTSGLNEQFF

clone size: few
V gene: TRBV6-5
D gene: -
J gene: TRBJ2-4
CDR3 DNA: TGTGCCAGCAGTTACTCCCAGGGCCACATTCAGTACTTC
CDR3 protein: CASSYSQGHIQYF

clone size: -
V gene: TRBV20-1
D gene: -
J gene: TRBJ2-1
CDR3 DNA: TGCAGTGCTAGTCCCCTCCCTGAGCCGCACAGCTCCTACAATGAGCAGTTCTTC
CDR3 protein: CSASPLPEPHSSYNEQFF

clone size: few
V gene: TRBV18
D gene: -
J gene: TRBJ2-3
CDR3 DNA: TGTGCCAGCTCACAGGCTAGAAGCACAGATACGCAGTATTTT
CDR3 protein: CASSQARSTDTQYF

clone size: -
V gene: TRBV12-3/TRBV12-4
D gene: -
J gene: TRBJ2-3
CDR3 DNA: TGTGCCAGCAGTTTAGTCGGGGAGTGGCAGCGGGCAGATACGCAGTATTTT
CDR3 protein: CASSLVGEWQRADTQYF

clone size: many
V gene: TRBV5-1
D gene: TRBD2
J gene: TRBJ2-3
CDR3 DNA: TGCGCCAGCAGCTTGGGTTCGGGACTAGGGACAGATACGCAGTATTTT
CDR3 protein: CASSLGSGLGTDTQYF

clone size: few
V gene: TRBV20-1
D gene: TRBD1
J gene: TRBJ2-5
CDR3 DNA: TGCAGTGCTAGAGACCCACGACCGACAGGGAGCGAGACCCAGTACTTC
CDR3 protein: CSARDPRPTGSETQYF

clone size: -
V gene: TRBV11-2
D gene: -
J gene: TRBJ2-7
CDR3 DNA: TGTGCCAGCAGCTTGGGTCCAGGGACGCACCTCGAGGGCGAGCAGTACTTC
CDR3 protein: CASSLGPGTHLEGEQYF

clone size: -
V gene: TRBV10-3
D gene: -
J gene: TRBJ2-4
CDR3 DNA: TGTGCCATCAGTGAGAGTCGGATTTTAGCCAAAAACATTCAGTACTTC
CDR3 protein: CAISESRILAKNIQYF

clone size: few
V gene: TRBV20-1
D gene: TRBD2
J gene: TRBJ2-1
CDR3 DNA: TGCAGCGCCCCCATAAAGACTAGCGGGGGTCGCAATGAGCAGTTCTTC
CDR3 protein: CSAPIKTSGGRNEQFF

clone size: many
V gene: TRBV12-3/TRBV12-4
D gene: TRBD1
J gene: TRBJ1-1
CDR3 DNA: TGTGCCAGCAGGGCGGACAGGGTGAACACTGAAGCTTTCTTT
CDR3 protein: CASRADRVNTEAFF

clone size: -
V gene: TRBV20-1
D gene: TRBD2
J gene: TRBJ2-1
CDR3 DNA: TGCAGTGCTGGCCTAGCGGGGCGCTCCTACAATGAGCAGTTCTTC
CDR3 protein: CSAGLAGRSYNEQFF

clone size: few
V gene: TRBV6-6
D gene: -
J gene: TRBJ2-1
CDR3 DNA: TGTGCCAGCAGTTACTCGGAGACCACCCTCGTGTTCTTC
CDR3 protein: CASSYSETTLVFF

clone size: -
V gene: TRBV11-2
D gene: -
J gene: TRBJ2-5
CDR3 DNA: TGTGCCAGCAGCTTAGATCGACGCGGGACCCAGTACTTC
CDR3 protein: CASSLDRRGTQYF

clone size: few
V gene: TRBV6-1
D gene: -
J gene: TRBJ1-2
CDR3 DNA: TGTGCCAGCAGCCTCTCCCGGGACAACTATGGCTACACCTTC
CDR3 protein: CASSLSRDNYGYTF

clone size: -
V gene: TRBV20-1
D gene: TRBD1
J gene: TRBJ1-3
CDR3 DNA: TGCAGTGCTAGACGACGGGACAGCTCTGGAAACACCATATATTTT
CDR3 protein: CSARRRDSSGNTIYF

clone size: -
V gene: TRBV30
D gene: -
J gene: TRBJ2-3
CDR3 DNA: TGTGCCTGGAGTACGACAGATACGCAGTATTTT
CDR3 protein: CAWSTTDTQYF

clone size: many
V gene: TRBV12-3/TRBV12-4
D gene: TRBD2
J gene: TRBJ2-2
CDR3 DNA: TGTGCCAGCAGTTTAAGCCGGACTAGCGAGGAGCTGTTTTTT
CDR3 protein: CASSLSRTSEELFF

clone size: -
V gene: TRBV20-1
D gene: TRBD1
J gene: TRBJ2-5
CDR3 DNA: TGCAGTGCTCCGCTCCAGACAGGGATAACGGAGACCCAGTACTTC
CDR3 protein: CSAPLQTGITETQYF

clone size: few
V gene: TRBV25-1
D gene: -
J gene: TRBJ2-5
CDR3 DNA: TGTGCCAGCAGTGAATTCTTCCGGAACCAAGAGACCCAGTACTTC
CDR3 protein: CASSEFFRNQETQYF

clone size: many
V gene: TRBV20-1
D gene: TRBD1
J gene: TRBJ1-2
CDR3 DNA: TGCAGTGCTAGAGCCCCAGGGGGGTCTAACTATGGCTACACCTTC
CDR3 protein: CSARAPGGSNYGYTF

clone size: few
V gene: TRBV20-1
D gene: TRBD1
J gene: TRBJ2-7
CDR3 DNA: TGCAGTGCCCATGGGACAGGGTCCCGCGAGCAGTACTTC
CDR3 protein: CSAHGTGSREQYF

clone size: many
V gene: TRBV10-3
D gene: -
J gene: TRBJ1-5
CDR3 DNA: TGTGCCACCAAGACAGTAAATCAGCCCCAGCATTTT
CDR3 protein: CATKTVNQPQHF

clone size: few
V gene: TRBV20-1
D gene: TRBD1
J gene: TRBJ1-1
CDR3 DNA: TGCAGTGCTACCCGACAGGGCCGGAACACTGAAGCTTTCTTT
CDR3 protein: CSATRQGRNTEAFF

clone size: -
V gene: TRBV19
D gene: TRBD1
J gene: TRBJ1-1
CDR3 DNA: TGTGCCAGTAGGCTACTACAGGGGCGGGTGAACACTGAAGCTTTCTTT
CDR3 protein: CASRLLQGRVNTEAFF

clone size: -
V gene: TRBV11-2
D gene: TRBD2
J gene: TRBJ2-7
CDR3 DNA: TGTGCCAGCAGTATTAGGCCTTTAGCGGGAGGAATTGTAAACGAGCAGTACTTC
CDR3 protein: CASSIRPLAGGIVNEQYF

clone size: -
V gene: TRBV9
D gene: -
J gene: TRBJ2-7
CDR3 DNA: TGTGCCAGCAGCCTCTCCGGGGGGCAGGGGCTGGTCGAGCAGTACTTC
CDR3 protein: CASSLSGGQGLVEQYF

clone size: few
V gene: TRBV13
D gene: -
J gene: TRBJ2-5
CDR3 DNA: TGTGCCAGCAGCTTAGGTGAGGGAGTGGAGACCCAGTACTTC
CDR3 protein: CASSLGEGVETQYF

clone size: -
V gene: TRBV15
D gene: -
J gene: TRBJ2-3
CDR3 DNA: TGTGCCACCAGCAGAGAAGGGGATACGCAGTATTTT
CDR3 protein: CATSREGDTQYF

clone size: many
V gene: TRBV20-1
D gene: -
J gene: TRBJ2-3
CDR3 DNA: TGCAGTGCTAAGCCCACAGCTCGCACAGATACGCAGTATTTT
CDR3 protein: CSAKPTARTDTQYF

clone size: -
V gene: TRBV18
D gene: -
J gene: TRBJ1-3
CDR3 DNA: TGTGCCAGCTCACCCCAGGGAACTGGAAACACCATATATTTT
CDR3 protein: CASSPQGTGNTIYF

clone size: -
V gene: TRBV10-3
D gene: -
J gene: TRBJ2-3
CDR3 DNA: TGTGCCATCAGTGAGAAGGTCCAGACCTATAGCACAGATACGCAGTATTTT
CDR3 protein: CAISEKVQTYSTDTQYF

clone size: few
V gene: TRBV7-3
D gene: -
J gene: TRBJ2-3
CDR3 DNA: TGTGCCAGCAGCCCACTTGGGCTAGCGCTTACAGATACGCAGTATTTT
CDR3 protein: CASSPLGLALTDTQYF

clone size: many
V gene: TRBV7-6
D gene: -
J gene: TRBJ1-1
CDR3 DNA: TGTGCCAGCAGCTTAGAGGCAGGGGCGAACACTGAAGCTTTCTTT
CDR3 protein: CASSLEAGANTEAFF

clone size: -
V gene: TRBV7-2
D gene: -
J gene: TRBJ1-2
CDR3 DNA: TGTGCCAGCAGCCTATCCCCCCCAGGGAGCTATGGCTACACCTTC
CDR3 protein: CASSLSPPGSYGYTF

clone size: many
V gene: TRBV7-9
D gene: TRBD1
J gene: TRBJ1-2
CDR3 DNA: TGTGCCAGCAACCCCTTCCCAGGGGGCGACTATGGCTACACCTTC
CDR3 protein: CASNPFPGGDYGYTF

clone size: few
V gene: TRBV20-1
D gene: TRBD2
J gene: TRBJ2-1
CDR3 DNA: TGCAGTGCTAGAGATCTCGTTAGGACTAGCGGGAGCGATGAGCAGTTCTTC
CDR3 protein: CSARDLVRTSGSDEQFF

clone size: -
V gene: TRBV5-1
D gene: TRBD1
J gene: TRBJ1-2
CDR3 DNA: TGCGCCAGCAGCTCCCCCGGGACAGGGTCTTACGGCTACACCTTC
CDR3 protein: CASSSPGTGSYGYTF

clone size: few
V gene: TRBV5-1
D gene: -
J gene: TRBJ2-3
CDR3 DNA: TGCGCCAGCTATGAGGGGGGACTCATTAACACAGATACGCAGTATTTT
CDR3 protein: CASYEGGLINTDTQYF